This record looks at one TCR beta chain sequence and its context. What it binds is unknown. CDR1 and CDR2 from the germline V gene are GTSNPN and SVGIG (reference sequence). The CDR3 sequence is 11 residues long. V was cut by 3 bases and J by 4 bases, with 7 bases left in between. Sequencing used cDNA as its template, made by extracting RNA and reverse transcribing it. Clones were read by immunoSEQ multiplex PCR, and TCRdb kept only the in-frame ones, dropping some. The sample has 200,000 to 250,000 clones; around 65% are singletons. This specimen comes from a study of CD8+ T cells in alopecia areata. Points from the study as a whole: Lesional tissue from the scalp (especially in alopecia totalis/universalis) showed higher clonality than normal scalp.

The treatment was: oral pan-JAK inhibitor, 5-10 mg twice daily. Lesional scalp tissue (obtained by punch biopsy) and peripheral blood were collected from alopecia areata patients. V and J are TRBV30 and TRBJ2-7; D is unclear. The sequence was obtained from a human donor with alopecia areata. The input for sequencing was CD4+ T cells sorted from blood, taken at week 4, from a patient treated with tofacitinib. The CDR3 DNA sequence: TGTGCCTGGAGCAGACGGTACGAGCAGTACTTC. It encodes CAWSRRYEQYF. Looking up the rest from reference TRBV30 and TRBJ2-7 gives the full variable domain: SQTIHQWPATLVQPVGSPLSLECTVEGTSNPNLYWYRQAAGRGLQLLFYSVGIGQISSEVPQNLSASRPQDRQFILSSKKLLLSDSGFYLCAWSRRYEQYFGPGTRLTVT.